This TCR beta chain was profiled in a study of blood T cell repertoires in COVID-19. Study overall: Samples of COVID-19 (acute and convalescent) were obtained from the United States, Italy and Spain. T cells, B-cell-depleted T cells, or PBMCs provided the cDNA or gDNA that served as material.

The cohort comprised adults aged about 18 to 100 years residing in some 24 US areas. Cohorts were determined from participant-reported clinical history. The assay was immunoSEQ multiplex PCR, and TCRdb's table has in-frame clones only and misses some. The repertoire holds 450,000 to 600,000 clones, with roughly 87% as singletons. This TCR was recovered from a woman aged 18 to 35 who had recovered from COVID-19. The sample consisted of PBMCs or T cells enriched from blood (not recorded which).

In nucleotides, the CDR3 is TGTGCCACCAGTGATTTACCCCGGGACATAAAAGCCCACGAGCAGTACTTC. It codes for CATSDLPRDIKAHEQYF. The chain links TRBV24-1 to TRBJ2-7; D is perhaps TRBD1 (6 bases). Germline V gene data show CDR1 as KGHDR and CDR2 as SFDVKD. Trimming left V 1 base short and J 5 bases short, with 20 bases between. The CDR3 has 17 amino acids.